The T cell receptor (beta chain) under discussion was sequenced for a study of T cell repertoires in cytomegalovirus infection. For the study at large: Newly reported HLA-C-restricted and thoroughly characterized HLA-B-restricted CMV epitopes were employed. It was the public TCR beta signatures that indicated both CMV infection and matching HLA type. General study points: Ex vivo responses were dominated by HLA-C-restricted CMV-specific TCR beta clonotypes. Summed frequency of shared TCR beta families picked out CMV carriers who also had the relevant HLA.

This clonotype showed up just a few times. The target antigen is unknown. From the reads, TCRdb called clonotypes with MiXCR, one entry per CDR3 protein. The sample yields 450,000 to 600,000 distinct CDR3 sequences, 40% to 50% seen once. Trimming shortened V by 1 base and J by 12 bases, and 13 bases separated the two germline ends. The CDR3 is made up of 13 amino acids. Per the germline V gene, CDR1 is SGHTA and CDR2 is FQGNSA. The V gene is TRBV7-2, the J gene TRBJ2-1; maybe TRBD2 (5 bases). The input for sequencing was cultured PBMCs, taken from culture after CMV antigen stimulation. The sequence was collected from a human donor in good health (CMV status not recorded). Some clones in this sample may be carry-over from other donors' samples. CDR3 coding DNA: TGTGCCAGCAGCTTAGTAGTTCGGGGTACGCAGTTCTTC. Residues: CASSLVVRGTQFF.